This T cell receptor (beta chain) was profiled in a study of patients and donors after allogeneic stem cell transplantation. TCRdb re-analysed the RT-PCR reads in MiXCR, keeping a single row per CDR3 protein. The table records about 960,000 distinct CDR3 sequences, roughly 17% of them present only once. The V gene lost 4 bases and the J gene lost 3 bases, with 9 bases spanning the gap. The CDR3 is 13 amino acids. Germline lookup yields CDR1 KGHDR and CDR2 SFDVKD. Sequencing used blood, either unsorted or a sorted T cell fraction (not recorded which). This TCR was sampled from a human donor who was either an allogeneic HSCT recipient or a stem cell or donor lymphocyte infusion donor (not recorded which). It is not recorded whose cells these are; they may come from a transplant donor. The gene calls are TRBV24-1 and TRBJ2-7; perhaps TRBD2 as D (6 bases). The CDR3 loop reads CATSDPTSYEQYF. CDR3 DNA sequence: TGTGCCACCAGTGACCCGACTAGCTACGAGCAGTACTTC.